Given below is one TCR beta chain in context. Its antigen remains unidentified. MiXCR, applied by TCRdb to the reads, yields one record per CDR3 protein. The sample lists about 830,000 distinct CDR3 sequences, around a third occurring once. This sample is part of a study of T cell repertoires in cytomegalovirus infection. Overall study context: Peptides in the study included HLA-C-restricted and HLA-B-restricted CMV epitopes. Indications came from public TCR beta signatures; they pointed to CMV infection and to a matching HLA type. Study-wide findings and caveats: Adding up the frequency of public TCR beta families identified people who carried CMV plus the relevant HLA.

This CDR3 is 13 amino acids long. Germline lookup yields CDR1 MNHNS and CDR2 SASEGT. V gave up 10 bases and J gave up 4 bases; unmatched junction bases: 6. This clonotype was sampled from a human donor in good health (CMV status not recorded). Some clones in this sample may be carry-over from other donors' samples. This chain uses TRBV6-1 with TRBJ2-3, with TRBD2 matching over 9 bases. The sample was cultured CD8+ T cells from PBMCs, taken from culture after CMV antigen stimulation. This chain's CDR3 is CATWTSAPDTQYF. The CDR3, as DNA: TGTGCCACCTGGACTAGCGCGCCAGATACGCAGTATTTT.